This T cell receptor (beta chain) was identified during a study of cytomegalovirus exposure and HLA in healthy donors. V lost 0 bases to trimming and J lost 8 bases; unmatched junction nucleotides: 7. Looked up from germline, CDR1 is SGHTA and CDR2 is FQGNSA. This CDR3 comprises 16 residues. PCR amplification relied on 60 Vbeta primers (plus 13 Jbeta primers). Data came from immunoSEQ multiplex PCR; TCRdb stores just in-frame clones and leaves some out. Of more than 150,000 clones listed, 76% were seen once; the top ten hold around 2.3%. This clonotype was obtained from a woman under 40 in good health and CMV-seropositive. Input material: PBMCs. This rearrangement joins TRBV7-2 to TRBJ2-1; 10 nucleotides match TRBD2. CDR3: CASSLASSGGSYEQFF. The CDR3 coding sequence is TGTGCCAGCAGCTTAGCGTCTAGCGGGGGATCATATGAGCAGTTCTTC.